A single TCR beta chain is shown here with its context. Its antigen is undetermined. This entry comes from a study of T-cell memory formation after mild COVID-19. TCRdb reprocessed the 5' RACE reads via MiXCR and lists one record per CDR3 protein. The data contain over 70,000 distinct CDR3 sequences, around an eighth of them singletons. The study, taken as a whole, reports: Most CD4+ clones that shrank were in CM and EM, while CD8+ ones turned up in EMRA. For second-wave clones that peaked at day 37, SARS-CoV-2 specificity went unverified.

Germline V gene sequence: CDR1 KGHDR, CDR2 SFDVKD. Trimming left V 11 bases short and J 2 bases short, with 14 bases between. The CDR3 is made up of 13 amino acids. The chain has TRBV24-1 and TRBJ2-5; D is possibly TRBD2 (6 bases). This TCR derives from an adult woman who had mild COVID-19 (a few samples of this study predate the infection). Cell type and time point are not known. The specimen was PBMCs or a T cell subset sorted from them (not recorded which). The CDR3 spells CAIRGSGQETQYF. In DNA form, the CDR3 reads TGTGCCATCCGGGGGTCGGGGCAAGAGACCCAGTACTTC.